The T cell receptor beta chain under discussion was sequenced for a study of blood T cell repertoires in COVID-19. Study details: The United States, Italy and Spain supplied acute and convalescent COVID-19 samples. In each case, the material was cDNA or gDNA derived from T cells, B-cell-depleted T cells, or PBMCs.

Germline V gene lookup returns CDR1 SGHVS and CDR2 FQNEAQ. J was trimmed by 3 bases and V by 4 bases; bases with no gene match: 4. The CDR3 runs 14 residues. How the authors handled the data: Using reference gene primer amplification, nucleated cell counts were estimated. This table comes from immunoSEQ multiplex PCR, and its TCRdb copy is limited to in-frame clones, with some not included. The V and J calls and the clone size are those of that table, but D and trimming were determined from the DNA. The sample lists about 27,000 clones, approximately 92% seen once, with about 2.8% in the top ten. The genes are TRBV7-8 and TRBJ1-2; 8 bases map to TRBD1. The source material was peripheral blood. The clonotype comes from a human donor in a cohort sampled during active COVID-19. The CDR3 nucleotides read TGTGCCAGCAGCTACATGACAGGGGACTATGGCTACACCTTC. Translating it yields CASSYMTGDYGYTF.